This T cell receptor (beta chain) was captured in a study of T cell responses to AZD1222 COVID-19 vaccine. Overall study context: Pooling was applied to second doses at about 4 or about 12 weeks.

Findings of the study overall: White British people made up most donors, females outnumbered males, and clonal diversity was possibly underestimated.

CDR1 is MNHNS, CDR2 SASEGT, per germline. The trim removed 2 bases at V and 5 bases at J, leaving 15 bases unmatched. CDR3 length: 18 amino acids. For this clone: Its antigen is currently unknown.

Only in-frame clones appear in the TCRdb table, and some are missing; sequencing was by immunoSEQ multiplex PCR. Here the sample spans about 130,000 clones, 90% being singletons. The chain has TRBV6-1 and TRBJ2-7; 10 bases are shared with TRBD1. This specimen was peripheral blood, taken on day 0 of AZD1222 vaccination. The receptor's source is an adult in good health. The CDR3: CASSEYMYRGQGSNEQYF. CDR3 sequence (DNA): TGTGCCAGCAGTGAATATATGTATAGGGGACAGGGGTCCAACGAGCAGTACTTC.